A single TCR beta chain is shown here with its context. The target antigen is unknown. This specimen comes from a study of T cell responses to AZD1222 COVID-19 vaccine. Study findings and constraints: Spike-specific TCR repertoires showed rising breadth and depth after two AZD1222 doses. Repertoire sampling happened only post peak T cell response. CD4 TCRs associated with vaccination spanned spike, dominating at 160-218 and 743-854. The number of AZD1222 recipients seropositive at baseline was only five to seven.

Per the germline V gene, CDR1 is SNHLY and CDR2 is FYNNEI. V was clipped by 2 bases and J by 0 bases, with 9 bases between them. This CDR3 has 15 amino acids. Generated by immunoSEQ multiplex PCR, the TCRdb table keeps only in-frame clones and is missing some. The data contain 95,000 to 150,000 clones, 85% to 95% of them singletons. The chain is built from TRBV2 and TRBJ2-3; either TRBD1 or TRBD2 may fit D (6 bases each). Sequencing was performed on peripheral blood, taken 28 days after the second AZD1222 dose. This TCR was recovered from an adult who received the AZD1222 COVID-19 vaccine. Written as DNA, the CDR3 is TGTGCCAGCAGTGAAAGGGGGGCCAGCACAGATACGCAGTATTTT. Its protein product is CASSERGASTDTQYF.